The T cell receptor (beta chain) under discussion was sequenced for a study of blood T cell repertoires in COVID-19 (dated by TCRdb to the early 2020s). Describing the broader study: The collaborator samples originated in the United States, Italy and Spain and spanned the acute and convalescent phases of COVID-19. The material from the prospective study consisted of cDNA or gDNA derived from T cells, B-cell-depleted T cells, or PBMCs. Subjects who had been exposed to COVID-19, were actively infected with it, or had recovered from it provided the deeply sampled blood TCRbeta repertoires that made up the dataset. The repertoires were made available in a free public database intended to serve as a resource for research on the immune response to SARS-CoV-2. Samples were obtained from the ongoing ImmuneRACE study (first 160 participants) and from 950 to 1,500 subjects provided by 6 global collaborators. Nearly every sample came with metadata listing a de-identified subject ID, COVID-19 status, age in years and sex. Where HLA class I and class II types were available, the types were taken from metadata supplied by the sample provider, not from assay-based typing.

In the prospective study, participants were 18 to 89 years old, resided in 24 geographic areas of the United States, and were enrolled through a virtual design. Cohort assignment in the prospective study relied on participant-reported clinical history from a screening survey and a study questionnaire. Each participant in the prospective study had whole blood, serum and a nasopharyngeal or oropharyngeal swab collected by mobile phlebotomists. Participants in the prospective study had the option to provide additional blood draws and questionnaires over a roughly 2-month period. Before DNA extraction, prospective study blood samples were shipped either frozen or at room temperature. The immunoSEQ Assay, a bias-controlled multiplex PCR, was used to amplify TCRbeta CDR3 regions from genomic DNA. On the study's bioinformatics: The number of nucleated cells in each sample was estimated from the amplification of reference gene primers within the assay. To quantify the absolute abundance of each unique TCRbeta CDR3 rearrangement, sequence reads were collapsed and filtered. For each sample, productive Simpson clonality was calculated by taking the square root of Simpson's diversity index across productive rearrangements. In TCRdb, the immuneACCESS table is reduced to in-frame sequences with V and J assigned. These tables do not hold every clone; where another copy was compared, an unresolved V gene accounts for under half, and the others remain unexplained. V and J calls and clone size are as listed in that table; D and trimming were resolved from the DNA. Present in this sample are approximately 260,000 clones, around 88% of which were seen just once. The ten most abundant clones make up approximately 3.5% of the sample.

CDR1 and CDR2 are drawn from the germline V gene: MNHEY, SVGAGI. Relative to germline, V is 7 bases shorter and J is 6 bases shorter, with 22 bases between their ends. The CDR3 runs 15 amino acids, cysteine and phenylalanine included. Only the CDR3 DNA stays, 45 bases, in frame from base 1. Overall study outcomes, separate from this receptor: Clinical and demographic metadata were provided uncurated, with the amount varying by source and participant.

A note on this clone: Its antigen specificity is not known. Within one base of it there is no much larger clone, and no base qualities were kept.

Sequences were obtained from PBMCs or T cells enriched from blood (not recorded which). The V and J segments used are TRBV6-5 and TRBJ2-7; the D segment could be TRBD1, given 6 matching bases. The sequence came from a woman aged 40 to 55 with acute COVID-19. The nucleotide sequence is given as TGTGCCAGCAAAACTGGGCCCGGGACAATGGTCGAGCAGTACTTC. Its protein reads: CASKTGPGTMVEQYF.